The rows below give T cell receptor beta chains drawn from one sample of a study of cytomegalovirus exposure and HLA in healthy donors. Produced via immunoSEQ multiplex PCR; TCRdb's table is partial and in-frame only. The data show just under 75,000 clones, about 94% seen once. Sequencing was performed on PBMCs. These receptors were taken from a woman between 18 and 30 years old in good health and CMV-seropositive. Both conserved end residues are part of each CDR3. D genes are given only for firm matches. The size entry is marked missing in some rows and otherwise reads once, few, many or a size class.

d_call,clone_size,v_call,j_call,cdr3_nt,cdr3_aa
TRBD1,-,TRBV2,TRBJ1-1,TGTGCCAGACGGGACAGGGGCTACACTGAAGCTTTCTTT,CARRDRGYTEAFF
TRBD1,-,TRBV28,TRBJ2-7,TGTGCCAGCAGTCAGGGACAGCCCTACGAGCAGTACTTC,CASSQGQPYEQYF
-,-,TRBV7-2,TRBJ1-2,TGTGCCAGCAGCTTAGGTCTCAGAACAGACTATGGCTACACCTTC,CASSLGLRTDYGYTF
TRBD1,-,TRBV28,TRBJ1-2,TGTGCCAGCAGTTTACAGGGGGACTATGGCTACACCTTC,CASSLQGDYGYTF
TRBD1,-,TRBV6-1,TRBJ2-3,TGTGCCAGCAGCGGGGACAGGGCCACAGATACGCAGTATTTT,CASSGDRATDTQYF
TRBD2,once,TRBV11-2,TRBJ2-5,TGTGCCAGCAGCTTAGTTGTTGGGGGGAGGGCAGGGGAGACCCAGTACTTC,CASSLVVGGRAGETQYF
TRBD1,-,TRBV4-1,TRBJ2-5,TGCGCCAGCAGCCAAGGGACAGGCTACCAAGAGACCCAGTACTTC,CASSQGTGYQETQYF
TRBD2,-,TRBV2,TRBJ2-2,TGTGCCAGCAGTGATTTACTAGCGGGGGTCACCGGGGAGCTGTTTTTT,CASSDLLAGVTGELFF
-,-,TRBV19,TRBJ1-2,TGTGCCAGTAGTCCCGGGTCTGACAGACGTTATTCATATGGCTACACCTTC,CASSPGSDRRYSYGYTF
TRBD1,-,TRBV4-2,TRBJ2-3,TGTGCCAGCAGCGGAGCTGGACAGGGCGAGGATACGCAGTATTTT,CASSGAGQGEDTQYF
TRBD2,-,TRBV6-5,TRBJ2-3,TGTGCCAGCAGATCCCTAGCGGGGGGGGATACGCAGTATTTT,CASRSLAGGDTQYF
TRBD1,-,TRBV19,TRBJ2-7,TGTGCCAGTAGTATAGATGTGACAGGGGCCTCCTACGAGCAGTACTTC,CASSIDVTGASYEQYF
TRBD1,-,TRBV5-1,TRBJ1-6,TGCGCCAGCAGTTCTACGGGACAGGGTTATTCACCCCTCCACTTT,CASSSTGQGYSPLHF
TRBD1,-,TRBV2,TRBJ2-7,TGTGCCAGCAGTGAAGCCCGCAGGCAGGGGGCCTACGAGCAGTACTTC,CASSEARRQGAYEQYF
-,-,TRBV5-8,TRBJ2-6,TGTGCCAGCAGCTTTTCTTTTGGGGCCAACGTCCTGACTTTC,CASSFSFGANVLTF
-,once,TRBV6-1,TRBJ1-1,TGTGCCAGCAGTGAAGGGCTGATTCTCCGTCCTGAAGCTTTCTTT,CASSEGLILRPEAFF
-,-,TRBV5-6,TRBJ1-2,TGTGCCAGCAGCTTGGGACTCTATGGCTACACCTTC,CASSLGLYGYTF
TRBD1,-,TRBV5-6,TRBJ1-1,TGTGCCAGCAGCTTTCAGGGGGCGCAAGGCTCTGAAGCTTTCTTT,CASSFQGAQGSEAFF
-,-,TRBV4-3,TRBJ1-2,TGCGCCAGCAGCCAAGATCAGCGTCAGCCCAACTATGGCTACACCTTC,CASSQDQRQPNYGYTF
-,-,TRBV27,TRBJ2-3,TGTGCCAGCAGGAAGGGGCTCAACGGGGATACGCAGTATTTT,CASRKGLNGDTQYF
-,-,TRBV27,TRBJ2-5,TGTGCCAGCAGTTTATACGCCCCTAACAGGCGGGAGACCCAGTACTTC,CASSLYAPNRRETQYF
TRBD2,-,TRBV4-3,TRBJ2-5,TGCGCCAGCAGCCAAGATCTAGCGGGAGGGGAGACCCAGTACTTC,CASSQDLAGGETQYF
-,-,TRBV7-2,TRBJ1-2,TGTGCCAGCAGCCGAGGTGGGGCCCTTGGGTATGGCTACACCTTC,CASSRGGALGYGYTF
-,once,TRBV11-3,TRBJ1-3,TGTGCCAGCAGCTTAGTCCCAGGGAACACCATATATTTT,CASSLVPGNTIYF
-,-,TRBV14,TRBJ2-7,TGTGCCAGCAGCCAGTCCCGCCAATTACTCAACGAGCAGTACTTC,CASSQSRQLLNEQYF
TRBD1,-,TRBV6-5,TRBJ2-5,TGTGCCAGCAGTTACTCGTGGGGACAGCAAGAGACCCAGTACTTC,CASSYSWGQQETQYF
-,-,TRBV10-3,TRBJ1-3,TGTGCCATCAGTGAGTTGATGGGGCAGGGTGATACCACCATATATTTT,CAISELMGQGDTTIYF
TRBD1,-,TRBV6-1,TRBJ2-1,TGTGCCAGCAGTGAATCCTGGCCCGCCGGGACAGTCTCCTACAATGAGCAGTTCTTC,CASSESWPAGTVSYNEQFF
TRBD1,-,TRBV5-1,TRBJ2-3,TGCGCCAGCAGCCTGGGACAGGACACAGATACGCAGTATTTT,CASSLGQDTDTQYF
-,-,TRBV27,TRBJ1-2,TGTGCCAGCAGTATAAGCGACGGGAGGGGCTACACCTTC,CASSISDGRGYTF
TRBD1,-,TRBV4-1,TRBJ1-5,TGCGCCAGCAGCCAGGGACAGCCGGGGCAGCCCCAGCATTTT,CASSQGQPGQPQHF
TRBD1,once,TRBV29-1,TRBJ2-7,TGCAGCGTTGAAGAAGGGACAGACTACTACGAGCAGTACTTC,CSVEEGTDYYEQYF
-,-,TRBV2,TRBJ1-2,TGTGCCAGCAGTGCCCAGGACACGGGCGTCTATGGCTACACCTTC,CASSAQDTGVYGYTF
-,-,TRBV30,TRBJ1-2,TGTGCCTGGAGTTACGGGGGGCCCAATGGCTACACCTTC,CAWSYGGPNGYTF
TRBD1,-,TRBV11-2,TRBJ1-1,TGTGCCAGCAGCTTAGAGAGACAGGGGGCAGGAGCTTTCTTT,CASSLERQGAGAFF
TRBD1,-,TRBV28,TRBJ1-2,TGTGCCAGCAGTTTCAGCAGGGGGCCCAGGGGCTACACCTTC,CASSFSRGPRGYTF
-,-,TRBV28,TRBJ2-1,TGTGCCAGCAGTGCCGAGGGACTGGATTACAATGAGCAGTTCTTC,CASSAEGLDYNEQFF
-,-,TRBV7-2,TRBJ1-1,TGTGCCAGCAGCTCGGCAGGGGTTGCGACTGAAGCTTTCTTT,CASSSAGVATEAFF
-,-,TRBV6-4,TRBJ1-1,TGTGCCAGCAGTAAACAGTGGAACACTGAAGCTTTCTTT,CASSKQWNTEAFF
TRBD1,-,TRBV28,TRBJ2-1,TGTGCCAGCAATCCGGGACAGGCATACAATGAGCAGTTCTTC,CASNPGQAYNEQFF
TRBD2,-,TRBV28,TRBJ2-1,TGTGCCAGCAGCAAATGGGGCCTAGCGGGAGGCCCTCCCAATGAGCAGTTCTTC,CASSKWGLAGGPPNEQFF
-,-,TRBV4-2,TRBJ1-1,TGTGCCAGCAGCCCGACAGTGAACACTGAAGCTTTCTTT,CASSPTVNTEAFF
-,-,TRBV21-1,TRBJ2-3,TGTGCCAGCAGCAAAATCGTGGCTAGCGGGAGGTACACAGATACGCAGTATTTT,CASSKIVASGRYTDTQYF
TRBD1,-,TRBV5-5,TRBJ2-7,TGTGCCAGCAGCCTTACAAGGGCAGGGGGATTTTCCTACGAGCAGTACTTC,CASSLTRAGGFSYEQYF
-,-,TRBV19,TRBJ1-2,TGTGCCAGTAGTATAGATCAAAACAGGGATGGCTACACCTTC,CASSIDQNRDGYTF
-,-,TRBV18,TRBJ1-2,TGTGCCAGCTCACCACTGCCAGACCCGGACAGCTATGGCTACACCTTC,CASSPLPDPDSYGYTF
TRBD2,-,TRBV27,TRBJ2-4,TGTGCCAGCAGTCTGCGGGGGGGGATAGCCAAAAACATTCAGTACTTC,CASSLRGGIAKNIQYF
TRBD1,-,TRBV7-9,TRBJ1-1,TGTGCCAGCAGCCCTACACAAGGGACAGGGAACACTGAAGCTTTCTTT,CASSPTQGTGNTEAFF
-,once,TRBV7-2,TRBJ1-5,TGTGCCAGCAGCTTAAGGGGGGGGGCTGAACAGCCCCAGCATTTT,CASSLRGGAEQPQHF
-,-,TRBV10-3,TRBJ1-5,TGTGCCATCAGTGAGTCGAGGGCAGGAGGCAATCAGCCCCAGCATTTT,CAISESRAGGNQPQHF
TRBD1,-,TRBV14,TRBJ2-7,TGTGCCAGCAGCCCAACAACGGGACAGGGGGCCTACGAGCAGTACTTC,CASSPTTGQGAYEQYF
TRBD1,-,TRBV5-6,TRBJ1-1,TGTGCCAGCAGCTTGCTGGGACAGGGCCCTGAAGCTTTCTTT,CASSLLGQGPEAFF
TRBD1,-,TRBV4-2,TRBJ2-1,TGTGCCAGTGGGGGGGACAGGGTGAATGAGCAGTTCTTC,CASGGDRVNEQFF
-,-,TRBV25-1,TRBJ1-5,TGTGCCAGCAGTGGAGGGGGGGGGTATCAGCCCCAGCATTTT,CASSGGGGYQPQHF
TRBD1,-,TRBV6-5,TRBJ2-7,TGTGCCAGCAGTTACGACAGGGGATTTTTTGACGAGCAGTACTTC,CASSYDRGFFDEQYF
TRBD1,-,TRBV7-9,TRBJ2-2,TGTGCCAGCAGCTCGGTCCGGGACAGGGCCGCGGAGCTGTTTTTT,CASSSVRDRAAELFF
-,-,TRBV7-8,TRBJ2-5,TGTGCCAGCAGCTTAGTGTCGGTTGACTACCACGGTAAGAAGAGGAGTAAAGAGACCCAGTACTTC,CASSLVSVDYHGKKRSKETQYF
TRBD1,-,TRBV5-4,TRBJ2-1,TGTGCCAGCAGCTTGGACGGACAGGGTCACAATGAGCAGTTCTTC,CASSLDGQGHNEQFF
TRBD2,-,TRBV5-6,TRBJ2-1,TGTGCCAGCATCATTACCGCGGGGACTAGCGGGAATGCTGAGCAGTTCTTC,CASIITAGTSGNAEQFF
TRBD1,-,TRBV28,TRBJ2-5,TGTGCCAGCAGTTTCCCCGAGGGTTGGGACAGGAAGAACCAAGAGACCCAGTACTTC,CASSFPEGWDRKNQETQYF